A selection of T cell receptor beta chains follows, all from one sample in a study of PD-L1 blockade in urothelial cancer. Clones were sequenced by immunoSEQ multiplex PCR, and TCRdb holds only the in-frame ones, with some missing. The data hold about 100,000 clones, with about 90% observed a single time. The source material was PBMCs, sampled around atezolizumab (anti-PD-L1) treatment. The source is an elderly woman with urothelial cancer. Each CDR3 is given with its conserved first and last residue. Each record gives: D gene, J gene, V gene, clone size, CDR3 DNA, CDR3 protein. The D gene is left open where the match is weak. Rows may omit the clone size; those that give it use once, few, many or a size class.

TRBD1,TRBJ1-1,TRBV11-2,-,TGTGCCAGCAGCTCGGGACAGAACATGAACACTGAAGCTTTCTTT,CASSSGQNMNTEAFF
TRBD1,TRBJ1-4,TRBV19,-,TGTGCCAGTAAGACAGGGGGCGCAAAAGAAAAACTGTTTTTT,CASKTGGAKEKLFF
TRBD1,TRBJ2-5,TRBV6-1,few,TGTGCCAGCAGCTGGGAACAGGGGGCTCGAGAGACCCAGTACTTC,CASSWEQGARETQYF
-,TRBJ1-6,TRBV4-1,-,TGCGCCAGCAGCCAAATATTCCAGGGTTATAATTCACCCCTCCACTTT,CASSQIFQGYNSPLHF
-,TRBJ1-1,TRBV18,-,TGTGCCAGCTCCTCCAACCCGGGGTTGAACACTGAAGCTTTCTTT,CASSSNPGLNTEAFF
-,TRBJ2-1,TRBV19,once,TGTGCCAGTAGTATCCGGGTATTTGGTAATGAGCAGTTCTTC,CASSIRVFGNEQFF
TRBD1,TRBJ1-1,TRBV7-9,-,TGTGCCAGCAGCTCAGGGACAGGGGTGGACGTTGAAGCTTTCTTT,CASSSGTGVDVEAFF
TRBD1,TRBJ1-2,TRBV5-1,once,TGCGCCAGCAGCACGACAGGGGAAAACTATGGCTACACCTTC,CASSTTGENYGYTF
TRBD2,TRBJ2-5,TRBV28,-,TGTGCCAGCAGTTTAACGGGAGGGGGTGCGGAGACCCAGTACTTC,CASSLTGGGAETQYF
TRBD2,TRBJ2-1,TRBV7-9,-,TGTGCCAGCAGCTTAGGGGGGGGGTTTTACAATGAGCAGTTCTTC,CASSLGGGFYNEQFF
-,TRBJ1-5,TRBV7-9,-,TGTGCCAGCAGCCTAGGGGGACATAGTAACCAGCCCCAGCATTTT,CASSLGGHSNQPQHF
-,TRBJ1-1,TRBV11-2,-,TGTGCCAGCAACCGGGAGATGAACACTGAAGCTTTCTTT,CASNREMNTEAFF
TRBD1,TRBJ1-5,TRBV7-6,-,TGTGCCAGCAGCTTAGGGGCCGGGACAGCTAGCAATCAGCCCCAGCATTTT,CASSLGAGTASNQPQHF
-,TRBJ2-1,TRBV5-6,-,TGTGCCAGCAGCCCTGTAGACGGGGGATCCTACAATGAGCAGTTCTTC,CASSPVDGGSYNEQFF
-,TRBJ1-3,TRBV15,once,TGTGCCACCAGCTTCAGGAAGGGAAACACCATATATTTT,CATSFRKGNTIYF
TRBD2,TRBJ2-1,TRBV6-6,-,TGTGCCAGCAGTTTAGTAGCGGGAGGTGAGCAGTTCTTC,CASSLVAGGEQFF
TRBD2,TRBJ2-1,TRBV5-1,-,TGCGCCAGCAGAGCTGCTAGCGGGAGGTACAATGAGCAGTTCTTC,CASRAASGRYNEQFF
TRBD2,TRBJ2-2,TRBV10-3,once,TGTGCCATCAAAGGGCAAGCGGGAGTAGGCGGGGAGCTGTTTTTT,CAIKGQAGVGGELFF
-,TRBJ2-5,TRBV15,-,TGTGCCACCAGCAGACCTCGCAATACAGGGAGGGAGACCCAGTACTTC,CATSRPRNTGRETQYF
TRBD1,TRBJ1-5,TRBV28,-,TGTGCCAGCAGTCAAGGGACAGGAGGTTCATGGGCGCAGCCCCAGCATTTT,CASSQGTGGSWAQPQHF
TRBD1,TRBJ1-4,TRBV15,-,TGTGCCACCAGCGGATCGACAGGGTGGGTTAAGGATGAAAAACTGTTTTTT,CATSGSTGWVKDEKLFF
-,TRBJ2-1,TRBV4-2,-,TGTGCCAGCAGCCAAGTAGGAGGGAGCAACTCCTACAATGAGCAGTTCTTC,CASSQVGGSNSYNEQFF
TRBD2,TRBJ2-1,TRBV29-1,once,TGCAGCGTTGAAGATCAGGGACTAGATTACAATGAGCAGTTCTTC,CSVEDQGLDYNEQFF